This TCR beta chain was captured by sequencing in a study of cytomegalovirus exposure and HLA in healthy donors. Findings of the study overall: Analyzed later, most CMV-associated TCR beta chains appeared HLA-restricted. Exclusion applied to some V segments, including TRBV6-2 and TRBV6-3, as they were indistinguishable. In vitro assays verified that three CMV-associated chains recognized CMV antigens specifically. A highly shared variant cluster was judged a likely technical artifact.

The PCR made use of 60 Vbeta and 13 Jbeta primers. Sequencing used immunoSEQ multiplex PCR; TCRdb keeps in-frame clones, though not all of them. This table holds about 150,000 clones, approximately 81% found once. The V and J ends lost 10 bases and 4 bases respectively, with 8 bases between them. The CDR3 totals 11 residues. CDR1 is SGDLS, CDR2 YYNGEE, per germline. For this clone: Its specificity is unknown.

The receptor comes from a boy younger than 10 in good health and CMV-seronegative. Sequencing was done on a sample of PBMCs. The chain recombines TRBV9 with TRBJ2-2; perhaps TRBD2 as D (6 bases). The CDR3 region has the DNA TGTGCCTCCGGGGGCACCGGGGAGCTGTTTTTT. This gives the protein CASGGTGELFF.